The entry below gives a single T cell receptor beta chain sequence along with its context. Its antigen remains unknown. This sample is drawn from a study of T cells in Graves' hyperthyroidism and ophthalmopathy. The overall study: It was at initial diagnosis, before any treatment, that peripheral blood was collected. Notes on the study in general: Ophthalmopathy was identified by the model a median roughly six months ahead of onset.

Disease duration under 2 months; hyperthyroidism patients were aged 18 to 65. Each 10 ml fresh peripheral blood draw supplied the PBMCs. The investigators amplified TCR beta CDR3 regions from RNA transcripts. TCR CDR3 underwent first-round RT-PCR with the HTBI primer set. TCRdb re-derived calls from the multiplex PCR reads in MiXCR, one entry per CDR3 protein. The table includes some 550,000 distinct CDR3 sequences, less than 25% detected once. The CDR3 totals 15 residues. The germline V gene has CDR1 WSHSY and CDR2 SAAADI. The ends were cut back, 2 bases at V and 3 bases at J, with 13 bases in the middle.

Sequenced: blood. The genes are TRBV10-2 and TRBJ2-5; weak D call: TRBD1 (6 bases). The TCR comes from a man aged 18 to 30 with Graves' hyperthyroidism. The CDR3 sequence: CASSEGQGTKETQYF. CDR3 DNA sequence: TGCGCCAGCAGTGAGGGTCAGGGGACGAAAGAGACCCAGTACTTC.